The following is a TCR beta chain sequence with its context. It lacks a known antigen. Base qualities were left out, and no much larger clone turns up one base away. The data were obtained in a study of blood T cell repertoires in COVID-19 (dated by TCRdb to between 2020 and 2021). Broadly, across the study: Samples from collaborators originated in the United States, Italy and Spain and spanned both the acute and convalescent phases of COVID-19. The prospective study material was composed of cDNA or gDNA derived from T cells, B-cell-depleted T cells, or PBMCs. The dataset comprised deeply sampled blood TCRbeta repertoires from subjects exposed to, actively infected with, or recovered from COVID-19. Where available, HLA class I and class II types were taken from metadata supplied by the sample provider and were not determined by assay-based typing. Samples were obtained from the ongoing ImmuneRACE study (first 160 participants) and from 1,254 subjects provided by 6 global collaborators. The repertoires were released in a freely available public database meant as a resource for research on the immune response to SARS-CoV-2. Nearly every sample came with metadata listing a de-identified subject ID, COVID-19 status, age in years and sex.

A second Seattle source provided samples from volunteer blood donors who had recovered from COVID-19. Each collaborating institution followed its own protocols to collect whole blood in K2EDTA tubes. For TCRbeta analysis, collaborators shipped samples as frozen whole blood, isolated PBMCs, or DNA extracted from either of those sample types. TCRbeta CDR3 regions were amplified from genomic DNA by means of the immunoSEQ Assay, a bias-controlled multiplex PCR. Processing in the source paper ran as follows. The number of nucleated cells in each sample was estimated by amplification of reference gene primers within the assay. To quantify the absolute abundance of each unique TCRbeta CDR3 rearrangement, sequence reads were collapsed and filtered. For each sample, productive Simpson clonality was calculated as the square root of Simpson's diversity index across productive rearrangements. As stored in TCRdb, this immuneACCESS dataset retains in-frame rearrangements with V and J assigned. A fraction of the clones does not appear; measured against another copy, unresolved V genes explain less than half of the discrepancy, and the remainder lacks a known reason. Clone size and V and J calls were adopted from that table, with D and trimming inferred from the DNA. The sample table holds 150,000 to 200,000 clones, of which about 86% were seen once. The ten largest clonotypes hold 0.7% to 0.9% of the sample.

Results the study describes overall, beyond this receptor: The amount of clinical and demographic metadata varied by source and participant and was provided uncurated.

From the cysteine through the phenylalanine, the CDR3 covers 13 amino acids. Of the read, only the CDR3 DNA is kept; its 39 bases are in frame from base 1. V lost 5 bases and J lost 7 bases, and the count of bases not matched to a germline gene is 3. CDR1 is given as SGHTA and CDR2 as FQGNSA, both from the germline V gene. Recombination linked TRBV7-2 to TRBJ2-2; the junction holds 8 bases that match TRBD1. The sequencing sample was made of peripheral blood. The sequence came from a woman aged 18-29 years who had recovered from COVID-19. The CDR3 protein sequence reads: CASSGRGRGELFF. The nucleotide sequence is given as TGTGCCAGCAGCGGCAGGGGGCGCGGGGAGCTGTTTTTT.